The 10 T cell receptor beta chains given below trace back to one sample, sequenced in a study. TCRdb fed the RT-PCR reads into MiXCR, producing one record per CDR3 protein. The table includes more than 600,000 distinct CDR3 sequences, 13% to 15% detected once. Sequencing used memory CD4+ T cells from blood. Receptors were obtained from a female donor in good health, serving as a healthy control.

The genes are TRBV7-3 and TRBJ2-2; D ambiguous. The CDR3 runs to 13 residues. The ends were cut back, 8 bases at V and 4 bases at J, with 11 bases in the middle. The germline CDR1 and CDR2 sequences are SGHTA and FQGTGA. CDR3 nucleotides: TGTGCCAGCGGCCCCCTGGGCACCGGGGAGCTGTTTTTT. It translates to CASGPLGTGELFF.

Points on this clonotype: This may stem from a read error, because a much larger clone lies one nucleotide away. This chain connects TRBV24-1 to TRBJ2-5; D is unclear. Germline V gene lookup returns CDR1 KGHDR and CDR2 SFDVKD. Trimming left V 0 bases short and J 5 bases short, with 3 bases between. CDR3 length equals 12 residues. CDR3 in amino acids: CATSDLGETQYF. CDR3 DNA: TGTGCCACCAGTGATTTGGGGGAGACCCAGTACTTC.

This clonotype turned up a few times. The V and J genes are TRBV20-1 and TRBJ1-6; D ambiguous. This CDR3 is built from 17 residues. V was pared by 5 bases and J by 4 bases, with 21 bases between. The V gene's germline CDR1 is DFQATT and CDR2 SNEGSKA (reference sequence). The CDR3, as DNA: TGCAGTGCTGCTTACCTCGAACCAAGACCATATAATTCACCCCTCCACTTT. Protein product: CSAAYLEPRPYNSPLHF.

V and J are TRBV25-1 and TRBJ1-2; 7 bases line up with TRBD1. CDR3 size: 15 residues. CDR1 is MGHDK and CDR2 is SYGVNS in the germline V gene. V trimming: 1 base; J trimming: 8 bases; junction bases outside the gene matches: 10. The CDR3 loop is CASSEFRSTGRGYTF. CDR3 DNA: TGTGCCAGCAGTGAATTTCGCTCGACAGGGAGAGGCTACACCTTC.

The chain carries TRBV7-2 and TRBJ2-5; tentatively, D is TRBD2 (5 bases). Germline V gene data show CDR1 as SGHTA and CDR2 as FQGNSA. Deletions cut 2 bases from V and 5 bases from J, with 9 bases between. There are 13 residues in the CDR3. DNA of the CDR3: TGTGCCAGCAGCTTAATGCGCGGGGAGACCCAGTACTTC. Translating it yields CASSLMRGETQYF.

The J gene is TRBJ1-2, the V gene TRBV18; D ambiguous. Looked up from germline, CDR1 is KGHSH and CDR2 is LQKENI. The CDR3 totals 14 residues. Trimming took off 1 base at V and 8 bases at J, with 14 bases between the two ends. The CDR3 sequence: CASSPLTALGGYTF. The CDR3 nucleotides are TGTGCCAGCTCACCACTTACGGCCCTGGGAGGCTACACCTTC.

The J gene is TRBJ1-3, the V gene TRBV14; D unresolved. V lost 1 base and J lost 0, with 10 bases in between. The CDR3 has 16 residues. Germline-derived CDR1 and CDR2 are SGHDN and FVKESK. The CDR3 is CASSQGNALSGNTIYF. CDR3 sequence (DNA): TGTGCCAGCAGCCAAGGGAATGCCCTCTCTGGAAACACCATATATTTT.

Ten or more counts support this clonotype. The V gene is TRBV20-1, the J gene TRBJ2-3; D may be TRBD1 (6 bases). Germline CDR1 DFQATT, CDR2 SNEGSKA (reference sequence). The CDR3 runs 12 residues. The V end lost 7 bases, the J end lost 6 bases, and 14 bases lay between the germline ends. The CDR3 DNA reads TGCAGTGGGACAGACTTAGGGGATACGCAGTATTTT. Translated, it gives CSGTDLGDTQYF.

This clonotype was observed a few times. The chain employs TRBV7-6 and TRBJ1-5, with no clear D. Trimming pared 2 bases from V and 2 bases from J, leaving 10 bases between. The CDR3 runs to 15 residues. Germline V CDR1 and CDR2: SGHVS, FNYEAQ. The CDR3 loop reads CASSLNSGGNQPQHF. The CDR3 nucleotides read TGTGCCAGCAGCTTAAACAGTGGAGGCAATCAGCCCCAGCATTTT.

This chain joins TRBV20-1 and TRBJ1-1, with D hard to call. The V end was cut by 6 bases, the J end by 4 bases, with 18 bases between. Germline lookup yields CDR1 DFQATT and CDR2 SNEGSKA (reference sequence). The CDR3 spans 14 residues. The CDR3 here is CSAPWQVRSTEAFF. The CDR3 nucleotides read TGCAGTGCCCCTTGGCAGGTTCGGAGCACTGAAGCTTTCTTT.